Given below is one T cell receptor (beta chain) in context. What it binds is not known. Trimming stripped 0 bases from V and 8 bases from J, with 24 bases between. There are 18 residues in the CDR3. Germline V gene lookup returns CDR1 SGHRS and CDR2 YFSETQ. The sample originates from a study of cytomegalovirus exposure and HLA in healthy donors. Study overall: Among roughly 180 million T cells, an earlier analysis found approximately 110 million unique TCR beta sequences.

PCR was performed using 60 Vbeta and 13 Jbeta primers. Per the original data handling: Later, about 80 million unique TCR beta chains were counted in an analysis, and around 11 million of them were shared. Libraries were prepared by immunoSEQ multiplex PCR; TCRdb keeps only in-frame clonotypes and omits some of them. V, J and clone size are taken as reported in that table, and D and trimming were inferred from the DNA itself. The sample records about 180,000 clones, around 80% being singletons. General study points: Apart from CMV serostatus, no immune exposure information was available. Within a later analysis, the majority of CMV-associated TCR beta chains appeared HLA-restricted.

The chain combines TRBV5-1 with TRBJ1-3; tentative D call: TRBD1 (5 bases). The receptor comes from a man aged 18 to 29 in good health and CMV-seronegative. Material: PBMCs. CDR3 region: CASSLDGWGGRERDTIYF. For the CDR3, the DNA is TGCGCCAGCAGCTTGGATGGCTGGGGCGGGCGGGAGAGGGACACCATATATTTT.